Each of the 10 T cell receptor beta chains below was sequenced from the same sample in a study of breast tumors, draining lymph nodes, adjacent tissues (dated by TCRdb to about 2016). Lymph node samples came from the axillary draining lymph nodes of breast cancer patients. The library was generated by multiplex PCR. The sequencer listed for this sample is Illumina HiSeq 2000. The raw public reads went through TCRdb reprocessing: fastp at Q25, MiXCR clone calling, in-frame beta chains kept. When rows share a CDR3 protein, they turn into one entry using the most common DNA and genes. A total of over 200,000 distinct CDR3 sequences appear in this sample, less than 45% of them only once. Over 3.5% of the sample lies in the top ten. Sequencing input: axillary lymph node tissue. The receptors were sampled from a female donor with breast cancer. Some clones in this sample may be carry-over from other donors' samples.

This chain links TRBV28 with TRBJ2-7; possible D gene TRBD2, 5 bases. CDR1 and CDR2 from the germline V gene are MDHEN and SYDVKM. The germline V and J ends were trimmed by 5 bases and 4 bases, with 12 bases remaining between them. This CDR3 is 13 amino acids long. CDR3 loop: CASSRGIGYEQYF. CDR3 DNA: TGTGCCAGCAGTCGAGGGATCGGGTACGAGCAGTACTTC.

Many counts were recorded for this clonotype. CDR3 bases: TGTGCCAGCAGCTCAGGGACTAGCGGGAGCAATGAGCAGTTCTTC. This codes for CASSSGTSGSNEQFF. The V gene is TRBV9, the J gene TRBJ2-1; the match to TRBD2 covers 14 bases. The CDR3 consists of 15 residues. J gave up 6 bases and V 4 bases, and 3 bases lay outside the gene matches. Per the germline V gene, CDR1 is SGDLS and CDR2 is YYNGEE.

This clonotype was counted a few times. The chain uses TRBV28 and TRBJ2-7, with D unclear. Looked up from germline, CDR1 is MDHEN and CDR2 is SYDVKM. The CDR3 covers 13 residues. V lost 3 bases and J lost 4, with 10 bases in between. CDR3 sequence (DNA): TGTGCCAGCAGTTTGGATACAGCGTACGAGCAGTACTTC. The encoded protein is CASSLDTAYEQYF.

This clonotype was detected many times. The J gene is TRBJ1-5, the V gene TRBV12-3 or TRBV12-4, with unresolved D. The CDR3 contains 13 residues. Between the trimmed V and J ends, which lost 2 bases and 2 bases, there was a span of 4 bases. This CDR3 is CASSLSGNQPQHF. CDR3 nucleotides: TGTGCCAGCAGTTTATCAGGCAATCAGCCCCAGCATTTT.

This clonotype appeared many times. The chain carries TRBV9 and TRBJ1-5; D remains unclear. Germline CDR1 is SGDLS and CDR2 is YYNGEE. V was pared by 0 bases and J by 6 bases, with 13 bases between. This CDR3 is built from 15 residues. Here the CDR3 reads CASSVGLLDSQPQHF. Written as DNA, the CDR3 is TGTGCCAGCAGCGTAGGACTGCTTGATAGTCAGCCCCAGCATTTT.

Remarks on this clonotype: A much larger clonotype is one base distant, so this may be a read error. The chain carries TRBV7-9 and TRBJ1-2, with 8 bases matching TRBD1. Germline V lookup: CDR1 SEHNR, CDR2 FQNEAQ (reference sequence). The CDR3 is 15 residues long. In DNA form, the CDR3 reads TGTGCCAGCAGCTCCGGACAGGGCCCTCTGGGGGGCTACTCCTTC. Translating gives CASSSGQGPLGGYSF.

This clonotype showed up just a few times. The V call is TRBV28, the J call TRBJ2-5; a weak D match, TRBD1 (6 bases). The germline V gene has CDR1 MDHEN and CDR2 SYDVKM. CDR3 length: 11 residues. V lost 8 bases and J lost 5, with 9 bases in between. The CDR3 sequence is CASGGEETQYF. The CDR3, as DNA: TGTGCCAGCGGGGGCGAGGAGACCCAGTACTTC.

This clonotype appeared a few times. This sequence joins TRBV7-2 and TRBJ2-1; no firm D call. V lost 5 bases, J lost 0 bases, and 11 bases lay in between. CDR1 is SGHTA, CDR2 FQGNSA, per germline. The CDR3 runs 15 residues. The CDR3 loop reads CASSPRGDSYNEQFF. CDR3 in DNA: TGTGCCAGCAGCCCCCGAGGCGACTCCTACAATGAGCAGTTCTTC.

This clonotype was seen many times. The V and J genes are TRBV6-6 and TRBJ2-5; the match to TRBD2 covers 9 bases. Germline CDR1 MNHNY, CDR2 SVGAGI (reference sequence). CDR3 size: 20 residues. Trimming at V came to 0 bases and at J to 9 bases, leaving 23 bases not matched to a gene. In DNA form, the CDR3 reads TGTGCCAGCAGTTACTCGACAGCGGGAGGTCCGGGGGAAAGATTAACGGCCCAGTACTTC. Its protein product is CASSYSTAGGPGERLTAQYF.

This clonotype was found many times. The chain carries TRBV12-3 or TRBV12-4 and TRBJ1-3; the D is unclear. CDR3 length: 13 amino acids. Trimming left V 3 bases short and J 5 bases short, with 8 bases between. The CDR3 sequence is CASSFLRRNTIYF. CDR3 DNA sequence: TGTGCCAGCAGTTTTCTGCGCCGAAACACCATATATTTT.